These 8 T cell receptor beta chains came from one sample sequenced in a study of blood T cell repertoires in COVID-19. Measured with immunoSEQ multiplex PCR; TCRdb has only the in-frame clones, and not every one. Of more than 300,000 clones listed, about four fifths are singletons. Sequencing was done on a sample of peripheral blood. Every receptor here comes from a woman in her forties or fifties with acute or convalescent COVID-19.

The count of this clone is one. The chain carries TRBV18 and TRBJ2-2, with TRBD1 matching over 12 bases. V lost 0 bases, J lost 4 bases, and 6 bases stayed unmatched. Germline CDR1 KGHSH, CDR2 LQKENI. CDR3 length equals 18 residues. CDR3 protein: CASSPPMGQGARTGELFF. The CDR3 DNA follows: TGTGCCAGCTCACCACCAATGGGACAGGGGGCGCGCACCGGGGAGCTGTTTTTT.

This chain joins TRBV3-1 (or the pseudogene TRBV3-2) and TRBJ2-5; D may be TRBD1 (6 bases). The ends were cut back, 5 bases at V and 2 bases at J, with 12 bases in the middle. The CDR3 is made up of 14 amino acids. CDR1 and CDR2 (germline): LGHDT, YNNKEL (reference sequence). The CDR3 nucleotides read TGTGCCAGCAGCGAGACAGGATTGCAAGAGACCCAGTACTTC. It translates to CASSETGLQETQYF.

The gene calls are TRBV2 and TRBJ1-5; 9 nucleotides align to TRBD1. V lost 3 bases, J lost 7 bases, and 4 bases stayed unmatched. The CDR3 is 14 amino acids. The germline gives CDR1 SNHLY, CDR2 FYNNEI. The chain's CDR3 is CASSDGQGIQPQHF. CDR3 DNA: TGTGCCAGCAGTGATGGACAGGGGATCCAGCCCCAGCATTTT.

In DNA, the CDR3 is TGTGCCAGCAGCCTAACTAGCTACCAAGAGACCCAGTACTTC. Translating gives CASSLTSYQETQYF. The chain combines TRBV7-2 with TRBJ2-5, with D maybe TRBD2 (6 bases). The CDR3 runs 14 residues. Trimming took off 5 bases at V and 0 bases at J, with 10 bases between the two ends. Germline V gives CDR1 SGHTA, CDR2 FQGNSA.

On this clone: Germline is not matched at one junction end, which may reflect a read error. This rearrangement joins TRBV6-6 to TRBJ2-3; a weak D match, TRBD2 (5 bases). This CDR3 spans 15 amino acids. The germline V gene has CDR1 MNHNY and CDR2 SVGAGI (reference sequence). The CDR3 loop is CASSDSGIYTDTQYF. In DNA, the CDR3 is TGTGCCAGCAGTGACTCCGGGATTTACACAGATACGCAGTATTTT.

The J gene is TRBJ1-1, the V gene TRBV25-1, with 7 bases that match TRBD1. Per the germline V gene, CDR1 is MGHDK and CDR2 is SYGVNS. The CDR3 loop spans 12 amino acids. With V trimmed by 8 bases and J by 6 bases, 6 bases remained unmatched. The CDR3 sequence: CASSRTGAEAFF. DNA for the CDR3: TGTGCCAGCTCAAGGACAGGAGCTGAAGCTTTCTTT.

The chain links TRBV7-2 to TRBJ2-1; tentatively, D is TRBD1 (5 bases). Trimming cost V 4 bases and J 0 bases, with 10 bases left between them. The CDR3 length is 15 residues. Germline values: CDR1 SGHTA, CDR2 FQGNSA. This chain's CDR3 is CASSSLGPSYNEQFF. CDR3 DNA: TGTGCCAGCAGCTCACTGGGGCCCTCCTACAATGAGCAGTTCTTC.

V usage is TRBV7-9 and J usage is TRBJ2-1; weak D call: TRBD2 (5 bases). Trimming shortened V by 7 bases and J by 4 bases, and 11 bases separated the two germline ends. CDR1 and CDR2 (germline): SEHNR, FQNEAQ (reference sequence). The CDR3 is 13 amino acids. The CDR3 is CASNEREYNEQFF. CDR3 nucleotides: TGTGCCAGCAACGAGAGGGAGTACAATGAGCAGTTCTTC.